Shown below are 8 T cell receptor beta chains from a single sample sequenced in a study of blood T cell repertoires in COVID-19 (dated by TCRdb to about 2020). Library prep was done by the immunoSEQ multiplex PCR assay. The table comes from immuneACCESS by way of TCRdb, which keeps in-frame sequences with V and J called. Part of the clones is missing from these tables; in studies checked, under half for an unresolved V gene and the rest for unknown reasons. This sample lists 200,000 to 250,000 clones; roughly 88% were detected once. 3.5% to 4.5% of the sample comes from the top ten. Material for sequencing was PBMCs or T cells enriched from blood (not recorded which). The receptor source for this set is a woman in her thirties or forties with acute COVID-19.

The V and J genes are TRBV7-9 and TRBJ2-1; 8 nucleotides match TRBD2. Germline V CDR1 and CDR2: SEHNR, FQNEAQ (reference sequence). CDR3 length: 14 amino acids. Trimming removed 2 bases from V and 9 bases from J; junction bases left unmatched: 6. CDR3 residues: CASSLNGGAGEQFF. In DNA, the CDR3 is TGTGCCAGCAGCTTAAACGGGGGGGCCGGTGAGCAGTTCTTC. Together with reference TRBV7-9 and TRBJ2-1, the CDR3 gives the full variable domain: DTGVSQNPRHKITKRGQNVTFRCDPISEHNRLYWYRQTLGQGPEFLTYFQNEAQLEKSRLLSDRFSAERPKGSFSTLEIQRTEQGDSAMYLCASSLNGGAGEQFFGPGTRLTVL.

The chain carries TRBV3-1 (or the pseudogene TRBV3-2) and TRBJ2-2; D is ambiguous. The CDR3 sequence is 12 residues long. V gave up 4 bases and J gave up 6 bases, with 6 bases separating them. Germline V gene lookup returns CDR1 LGHDT and CDR2 YNNKEL (reference sequence). The CDR3 region is CASSPFSGELFF. The CDR3 DNA is TGTGCCAGCAGCCCATTTTCCGGGGAGCTGTTTTTT.

The chain combines TRBV7-2 with TRBJ1-5, with TRBD1 identical over 8 bases. Germline V gene sequence: CDR1 SGHTA, CDR2 FQGNSA. V was pared by 4 bases and J by 6 bases, with 5 bases of the junction left unmatched. The CDR3 consists of 14 residues. This CDR3 reads CASSSGQGSQPQHF. The CDR3 region has the DNA TGTGCCAGCAGCTCCGGACAGGGAAGTCAGCCCCAGCATTTT.

The gene calls are TRBV7-6 and TRBJ2-1, with TRBD1 matching over 7 bases. V shed 6 bases, J shed 7 bases, and the junction held 12 bases outside the gene matches. Germline V gene lookup returns CDR1 SGHVS and CDR2 FNYEAQ. The length of the CDR3 is 15 residues. CDR3 sequence: CASSSPGQRLNEQFF. The CDR3 DNA follows: TGTGCCAGCAGTTCGCCGGGACAGAGACTGAATGAGCAGTTCTTC. Complete variable domain (other parts from reference TRBV7-6 and TRBJ2-1): GAGVSQSPRYKVTKRGQDVALRCDPISGHVSLYWYRQALGQGPEFLTYFNYEAQQDKSGLPNDRFSAERPEGSISTLTIQRTEQRDSAMYRCASSSPGQRLNEQFFGPGTRLTVL.

This chain uses TRBV3-1 (or the pseudogene TRBV3-2) with TRBJ1-5; D ambiguous. V was cut by 2 bases and J by 2 bases, with 13 bases left in between. Germline CDR1 and CDR2: LGHDT and YNNKEL (reference sequence). This CDR3 has 16 amino acids. CDR3 DNA sequence: TGTGCCAGCAGCCAAAACGGTGGTCAGGGCAATCAGCCCCAGCATTTT. Translating it yields CASSQNGGQGNQPQHF.

The chain has TRBV10-2 and TRBJ1-5; D possibly corresponds to TRBD1 (5 bases). V was trimmed by 3 bases and J by 3 bases, leaving 9 bases between them. Germline V gene data show CDR1 as WSHSY and CDR2 as SAAADI. The CDR3 spans 14 residues. The DNA of the CDR3 is TGCGCCAGCAGTGACGGACATCTCAATCAGCCCCAGCATTTT. Encoded protein: CASSDGHLNQPQHF.

The chain couples TRBV6-4 to TRBJ1-2, with 7 bases fitting TRBD1. This CDR3 is built from 14 residues. Trimming cost V 7 bases and J 4 bases; bases outside gene matches: 9. From germline, CDR1 is MRHNA and CDR2 SNTAGT. For the CDR3, the DNA is TGTGCCAGCAAACAAACAGGGGACAGCTATGGCTACACCTTC. Translated, it gives CASKQTGDSYGYTF.

V and J are TRBV4-3 and TRBJ2-7; 10 positions agree with TRBD1. CDR1 is LGHNA and CDR2 is YSLEER in the germline V gene. The CDR3 runs 16 residues. V dropped 4 bases and J dropped 2; count of bases not matched to a gene: 8. CDR3 sequence: CASSLLRTGGTYEQYF. CDR3 in DNA: TGCGCCAGCAGCCTTCTCCGGACAGGGGGAACCTACGAGCAGTACTTC.